A single sample is the source of the 18 T cell receptor beta chains below, sequenced in a study of blood T cell repertoires in COVID-19. Produced via immunoSEQ multiplex PCR; TCRdb's table is partial and in-frame only. The table includes tens of thousands of clones, roughly 89% detected once. Specimen: peripheral blood. The receptors stem from a man in his forties or fifties with active COVID-19.

The chain has TRBV18 and TRBJ2-3; TRBD1 might be the D (6 bases). Per the germline V gene, CDR1 is KGHSH and CDR2 is LQKENI. CDR3 length equals 16 residues. Trimming took off 6 bases at V and 4 bases at J, with 20 bases between the two ends. This CDR3 reads CASSPAGGPLPDTQYF. The CDR3 coding sequence is TGTGCCAGCTCGCCAGCTGGGGGCCCCCTACCAGATACGCAGTATTTT.

This clone is a singleton in its sample. The chain recombines TRBV27 with TRBJ1-2; tentative D call: TRBD1 (5 bases). The V and J ends lost 3 bases and 6 bases respectively, with 11 bases between them. This CDR3 has 13 amino acids. Germline V gives CDR1 MNHEY, CDR2 SMNVEV (reference sequence). CDR3 nucleotides: TGTGCCAGCAGTTTCGCAGGGTACGATGGCTACACCTTC. Amino acids: CASSFAGYDGYTF.

This clone has a single count. The CDR3 sequence is CASRSVNTEAFF. DNA for the CDR3: TGCGCCAGCAGATCGGTGAACACTGAAGCTTTCTTT. The V gene is TRBV5-1, the J gene TRBJ1-1, with D uncertain. The CDR3 extends over 12 amino acids. With 5 bases removed from V and 0 bases from J, the gap between germline ends came to 5 bases. Germline V gene data show CDR1 as SGHRS and CDR2 as YFSETQ. The full variable domain, in which reference TRBV5-1 and TRBJ1-1 provide the parts outside the CDR3, is KAGVTQTPRYLIKTRGQQVTLSCSPISGHRSVSWYQQTPGQGLQFLFEYFSETQRNKGNFPGRFSGRQFSNSRSEMNVSTLELGDSALYLCASRSVNTEAFFGQGTRLTVV.

J is TRBJ1-1 and V is TRBV2, with D unclear. The V gene lost 7 bases and the J gene lost 2 bases, with 14 bases spanning the gap. There are 14 residues in the CDR3. From germline, CDR1 is SNHLY and CDR2 FYNNEI. Written as DNA, the CDR3 is TGTGCCAGCATCCTATCATACCTCAACACTGAAGCTTTCTTT. Residues: CASILSYLNTEAFF.

The chain combines TRBV7-2 with TRBJ2-5; D is perhaps TRBD2 (6 bases). Germline V gene sequence: CDR1 SGHTA, CDR2 FQGNSA. Trimming removed 3 bases from V and 3 bases from J, with 11 bases in between. The CDR3 has 14 amino acids. CDR3 loop: CASSLTRDKETQYF. CDR3 coding DNA: TGTGCCAGCAGCTTGACTAGAGACAAAGAGACCCAGTACTTC.

The chain is built from TRBV7-2 and TRBJ2-2, with 8 bases aligning to TRBD1. J lost 5 bases, V lost 4 bases, and 3 bases had no gene match. The length of the CDR3 is 14 residues. CDR1 is SGHTA, CDR2 FQGNSA, per germline. DNA of the CDR3: TGTGCCAGCAGCTACCGGACAGGGACCGGGGAGCTGTTTTTT. Amino acids: CASSYRTGTGELFF. The whole variable domain, remainder taken from reference TRBV7-2 and TRBJ2-2, is GAGVSQSPSNKVTEKGKDVELRCDPISGHTALYWYRQSLGQGLEFLIYFQGNSAPDKSGLPSDRFSAERTGGSVSTLTIQRTQQEDSAVYLCASSYRTGTGELFFGEGSRLTVL.

J is TRBJ1-5 and V is TRBV4-1; tentatively, D is TRBD1 (6 bases). Trimming shortened V by 4 bases and J by 2 bases, and 12 bases separated the two germline ends. CDR1 and CDR2 from the germline V gene are MGHRA and YSYEKL. This CDR3 spans 15 amino acids. In nucleotides, the CDR3 is TGCGCCAGCAGCCTCTCGGGACAAGGCAATCAGCCCCAGCATTTT. This encodes CASSLSGQGNQPQHF.

Comment on this clone: The DNA is omitted, as the CDR3 cannot be located on it reliably, and the CDR3 follows TCRdb's listing. This chain joins TRBV7-9 and TRBJ1-2; TRBD1 was called by the table and not checked on the DNA. The CDR3 is 14 residues long, counting both termini. The V gene's germline CDR1 is SEHNR and CDR2 FQNEAQ (reference sequence). Here the CDR3 reads CASSLAVGQGSFTF.

This chain joins TRBV4-1 and TRBJ1-1, with 8 bases aligning to TRBD1. The germline CDR1 and CDR2 sequences are MGHRA and YSYEKL. With V trimmed by 1 base and J by 3 bases, 4 bases remained unmatched. The CDR3 contains 15 residues. CDR3 bases: TGCGCCAGCAGCCAAGTCAGGGGGCAGGACACTGAAGCTTTCTTT. Its translation: CASSQVRGQDTEAFF.

The CDR3 DNA reads TGTGCCAGCAGCAAGCCTCGCGCTGAGCAGTTCTTC. Translation: CASSKPRAEQFF. This chain links TRBV3-1 (or the pseudogene TRBV3-2) with TRBJ2-1; D call uncertain. CDR3 length equals 12 residues. The V and J ends lost 5 bases and 9 bases respectively, with 11 bases between them. The V gene's germline CDR1 is LGHDT and CDR2 YNNKEL (reference sequence).

This chain joins TRBV13 and TRBJ1-1; 8 bases are a match to TRBD1. The trim removed 0 bases at V and 11 bases at J, leaving 8 bases unmatched. Germline V lookup: CDR1 PRHDT, CDR2 FYEKMQ (reference sequence). The CDR3 contains 14 residues. CDR3 nucleotide sequence: TGTGCCAGCAGCTTAGGCCAGGTGCGGACAGGGGCTTTCTTT. This encodes CASSLGQVRTGAFF. Full variable domain (remainder filled in from reference TRBV13 and TRBJ1-1): AAGVIQSPRHLIKEKRETATLKCYPIPRHDTVYWYQQGPGQDPQFLISFYEKMQSDKGSIPDRFSAQQFSDYHSELNMSSLELGDSALYFCASSLGQVRTGAFFGQGTRLTVV.

The chain uses TRBV10-1 and TRBJ1-1, with TRBD1 as a possible D gene (6 bases). CDR3 size: 13 residues. V lost 2 bases and J lost 11, with 15 bases in between. In germline, CDR1 is WNHNN, CDR2 SYGVQD (reference sequence). The CDR3 region has the DNA TGCGCCAGCAGTGAGCAACAGGGTGGGTCGGCTTTCTTT. Its translation: CASSEQQGGSAFF.

The rearrangement links TRBV10-2 to TRBJ2-7; maybe TRBD1 (6 bases). The CDR3 runs 12 residues. V was trimmed by 5 bases and J by 6 bases, leaving 11 bases between them. From germline, CDR1 is WSHSY and CDR2 SAAADI. CDR3 loop: CASSLQGSEQYF. In nucleotides, the CDR3 is TGCGCCAGCAGTCTACAGGGATCCGAGCAGTACTTC.

In this sample, this clone turned up once. This chain uses TRBV5-6 with TRBJ1-1, with TRBD1 as a possible D gene (6 bases). Trimming left V 4 bases short and J 5 bases short, with 15 bases between. The CDR3 has 14 residues. From germline, CDR1 is SGHDT and CDR2 YYEEEE. The CDR3 DNA reads as TGTGCCAGCAGCCAGGACAGAAGGGAGACTGAAGCTTTCTTT. This sequence encodes CASSQDRRETEAFF.

The chain is built from TRBV13 and TRBJ1-2; TRBD1 agrees at 7 bases. This CDR3 contains 14 residues. J was trimmed by 1 base and V by 4 bases; bases with no gene match: 3. Germline V gives CDR1 PRHDT, CDR2 FYEKMQ (reference sequence). The DNA for the CDR3 is TGTGCCAGCAGCTCGACAGGGTTTAACTATGGCTACACCTTC. Translating gives CASSSTGFNYGYTF. Variable domain in full (rest from reference TRBV13 and TRBJ1-2): AAGVIQSPRHLIKEKRETATLKCYPIPRHDTVYWYQQGPGQDPQFLISFYEKMQSDKGSIPDRFSAQQFSDYHSELNMSSLELGDSALYFCASSSTGFNYGYTFGSGTRLTVV.

The chain carries TRBV21-1 and TRBJ2-1; TRBD1 was called by the table and not checked on the DNA. TRBV21-1 is a pseudogene segment. CDR3 size: 18 residues. The CDR3 DNA follows: TGTGCCAGCAGCGCCCAACAGGGCTACCGGGGATTCTACAATGAGCAGTTCTTC. Its translation: CASSAQQGYRGFYNEQFF.

The V call is TRBV5-1, the J call TRBJ1-4; D may be TRBD1 (5 bases). In germline, CDR1 is SGHRS, CDR2 YFSETQ. The CDR3 runs to 15 residues. Trimming took 0 bases from V and 8 from J, leaving 14 bases between them. Here the CDR3 reads CASSLELTVGEKLFF. The CDR3 nucleotides read TGCGCCAGCAGCTTGGAGCTGACAGTCGGGGAAAAACTGTTTTTT. Together with reference TRBV5-1 and TRBJ1-4, the CDR3 gives the full variable domain: KAGVTQTPRYLIKTRGQQVTLSCSPISGHRSVSWYQQTPGQGLQFLFEYFSETQRNKGNFPGRFSGRQFSNSRSEMNVSTLELGDSALYLCASSLELTVGEKLFFGSGTQLSVL.

The chain has TRBV4-1 and TRBJ2-4; 7 nucleotides line up with TRBD2. The germline V gene has CDR1 MGHRA and CDR2 YSYEKL. Trimming took 0 bases from V and 0 from J; bases not matched to a gene: 8. The CDR3 spans 18 residues. As DNA, the CDR3 is TGCGCCAGCAGCCAAGATCTTGGGGGGGGGATAGCCAAAAACATTCAGTACTTC. Protein sequence: CASSQDLGGGIAKNIQYF.